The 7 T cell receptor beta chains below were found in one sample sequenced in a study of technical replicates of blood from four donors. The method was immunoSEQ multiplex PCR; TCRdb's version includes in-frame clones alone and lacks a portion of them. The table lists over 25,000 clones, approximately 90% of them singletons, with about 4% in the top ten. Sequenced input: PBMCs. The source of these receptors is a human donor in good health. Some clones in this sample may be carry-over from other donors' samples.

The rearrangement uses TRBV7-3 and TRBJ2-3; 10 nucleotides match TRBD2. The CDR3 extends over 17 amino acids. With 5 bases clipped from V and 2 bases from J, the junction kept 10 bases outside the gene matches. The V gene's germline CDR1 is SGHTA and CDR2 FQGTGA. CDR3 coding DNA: TGTGCCAGCAGCCCCACCCAAACTAGCGGGATCACAGATACGCAGTATTTT. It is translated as CASSPTQTSGITDTQYF.

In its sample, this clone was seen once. The CDR3 coding sequence is TGTGCCAGCAGCCAAGCCGGGACAGGGAGCGAGCAGTACTTC. Protein product: CASSQAGTGSEQYF. V gene TRBV4-2 combines with J gene TRBJ2-7; 9 nucleotides match TRBD1. Germline CDR1 and CDR2: LGHNA and YNFKEQ. The CDR3 is made up of 14 amino acids. V lost 1 base to trimming and J lost 6 bases; unmatched junction nucleotides: 4.

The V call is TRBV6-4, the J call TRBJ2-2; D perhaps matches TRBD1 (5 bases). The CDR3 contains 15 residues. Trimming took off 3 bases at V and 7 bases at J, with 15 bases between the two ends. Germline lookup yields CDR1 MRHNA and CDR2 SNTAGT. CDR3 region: CASSDSADDSGELFF. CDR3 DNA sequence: TGTGCCAGCAGTGATAGTGCGGACGACAGCGGGGAGCTGTTTTTT.

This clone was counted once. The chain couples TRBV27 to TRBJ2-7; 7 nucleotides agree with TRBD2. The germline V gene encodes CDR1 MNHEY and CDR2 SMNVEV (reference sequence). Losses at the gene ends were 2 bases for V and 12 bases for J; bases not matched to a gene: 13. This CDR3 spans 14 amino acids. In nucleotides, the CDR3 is TGTGCCAGCAGTTTAAGATCTAGCGGTCAAAAATGGTACTTC. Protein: CASSLRSSGQKWYF.

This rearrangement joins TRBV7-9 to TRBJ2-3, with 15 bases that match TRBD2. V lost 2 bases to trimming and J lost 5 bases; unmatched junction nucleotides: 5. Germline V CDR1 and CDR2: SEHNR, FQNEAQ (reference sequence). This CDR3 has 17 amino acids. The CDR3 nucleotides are TGTGCCAGCAGCTTAATCGGACTAGCGGGAGGGGAAGATACGCAGTATTTT. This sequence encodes CASSLIGLAGGEDTQYF.

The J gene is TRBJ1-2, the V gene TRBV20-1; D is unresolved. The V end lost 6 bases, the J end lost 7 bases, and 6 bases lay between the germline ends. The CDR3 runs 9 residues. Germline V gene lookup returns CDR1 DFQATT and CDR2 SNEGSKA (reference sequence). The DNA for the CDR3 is TGCAGTGCCCTACCTGGCTACACCTTC. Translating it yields CSALPGYTF.

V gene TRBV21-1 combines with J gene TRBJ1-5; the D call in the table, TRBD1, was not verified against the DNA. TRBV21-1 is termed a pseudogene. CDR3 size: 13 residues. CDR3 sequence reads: CASSKTGPQPQHF. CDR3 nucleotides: TGTGCCAGCAGCAAGACAGGGCCCCAGCCCCAGCATTTT.